This paragraph covers one T cell receptor beta chain sequence. This CDR3 has 19 amino acids. Trimming took 1 base from V and 3 from J, leaving 22 bases between them. Per germline, CDR1 LNHNV and CDR2 YYDKDF (reference sequence). This was the immunoSEQ v3.0 assay at survey level. TCRdb keeps only in-frame clones here, not all; method: immunoSEQ multiplex PCR. Of 34,000 or so clones detected, around 85% appear once; the ten largest clones hold roughly 4%. The sample is drawn from a study of long-term antiretroviral therapy in people with HIV. Study-level information: The 2015 immediate-ART recommendation was preceded by the earliest samples by about a decade.

The TCR sequence derives from a man aged 18 to 30 with HIV. The chain employs TRBV15 and TRBJ1-5; D is perhaps TRBD1 (5 bases). Here the sequenced sample was unsorted PBMCs, taken around 3.3 years after starting antiretroviral therapy. CDR3 region: CATSRARRDTGLLNQPQHF. The DNA for the CDR3 is TGTGCCACCAGCAGAGCTCGCCGCGACACAGGATTACTCAATCAGCCCCAGCATTTT.